Following are 25 T cell receptor beta chains from one sample sequenced in a study of metastatic and nonmetastatic thyroid tumors. TCRdb reprocessed the PCR reads via MiXCR. The data hold about 85,000 clones, with less than 10% observed a single time. No treatment had been given to any patient before thyroid surgery. Sequencing was done on a sample of blood. Every receptor here comes from a female donor with papillary thyroid cancer or a benign thyroid nodule (not recorded which). Some clones in this sample may be carry-over from other donors' samples.

With respect to this clone: Given a much more abundant clone one base away, this may be a read error. The rearrangement links TRBV5-1 to TRBJ2-5; no reliable D call. The length of the CDR3 is 12 residues. CDR1 SGHRS and CDR2 YFSETQ come from the germline V gene. CDR3 bases: TGCGCCAGCAGTAGGGTGCAAGAGACCAAGTACTTC. Residues: CASSRVQETKYF.

The rearrangement uses TRBV3-1 and TRBJ2-7, with D perhaps matching TRBD2 (7 bases). V was trimmed by 4 bases and J by 6 bases, leaving 19 bases between them. The CDR3 has 15 amino acids. Germline V lookup: CDR1 LGHDT, CDR2 YNNKEL (reference sequence). The CDR3 reads CASSRLGGRASEQYF. CDR3 nucleotide sequence: TGTGCCAGCAGCCGACTAGGGGGGAGGGCCTCCGAGCAGTACTTC.

This clone was recorded at least ten times. V and J are TRBV6-5 and TRBJ1-5, with D unresolved. Germline V gene data show CDR1 as MNHEY and CDR2 as SVGAGI. The CDR3 spans 16 residues. The germline V and J ends were trimmed by 2 bases and 2 bases, with 13 bases remaining between them. CDR3 DNA sequence: TGTGCCAGCAGTTACAAGGCCGCGGGAGGCAATCAGCCCCAGCATTTT. Translation gives CASSYKAAGGNQPQHF.

This clone was counted ten times or more. The chain is built from TRBV4-1 and TRBJ1-1; weak D call: TRBD1 (5 bases). Germline CDR1 and CDR2: MGHRA and YSYEKL. The CDR3 consists of 12 residues. V dropped 2 bases and J dropped 8 bases, with 9 bases sitting between them. CDR3 nucleotide sequence: TGCGCCAGCAGCCAAAAACGGGGGGAAGCTTTCTTT. Translating it yields CASSQKRGEAFF.

This clone was picked up a small number of times. The CDR3 does not end in the conserved phenylalanine or tryptophan, so this is likely a read error. V is TRBV6-5 and J is TRBJ2-5, with 8 bases matching TRBD2. Germline loops: CDR1 MNHEY, CDR2 SVGAGI. V dropped 4 bases and J dropped 5; count of bases not matched to a gene: 9. CDR3 size: 15 residues. The CDR3: CASSSRGGGEETQYV. The CDR3 region has the DNA TGTGCCAGCAGTTCTCGGGGGGGGGGCGAGGAGACCCAGTACGTC.

This clone was recorded many times. This chain joins TRBV29-1 and TRBJ2-3; TRBD2 is a possible D gene (6 bases). From germline, CDR1 is SQVTM and CDR2 ANQGSEA. The CDR3 has 15 amino acids. The ends were cut back, 0 bases at V and 6 bases at J, with 16 bases in the middle. The CDR3 DNA follows: TGCAGCGTTGAAGATCGGGGAGGTTCAACCGATACGCAGTATTTT. Translation gives CSVEDRGGSTDTQYF.

This clone came up a few times. The CDR3 here is CASSYGAGEQFF. The CDR3 DNA is TGTGCCAGCAGTTACGGGGCGGGCGAGCAGTTCTTC. This rearrangement joins TRBV6-5 to TRBJ2-1, with D perhaps assigned TRBD1 or TRBD2 (5 bases each). In germline, CDR1 is MNHEY, CDR2 SVGAGI. The V gene lost 2 bases and the J gene lost 10 bases, with 9 bases spanning the gap. The CDR3 contains 12 residues.

This clone was observed many times. The chain is built from TRBV5-6 and TRBJ1-5; perhaps TRBD1 as D (6 bases). The V and J ends lost 4 bases and 0 bases respectively, with 11 bases between them. CDR1 is SGHDT and CDR2 is YYEEEE in the germline V gene. The length of the CDR3 is 15 residues. The CDR3 is CASSHGTYSNQPQHF. CDR3 nucleotides: TGTGCCAGCAGCCACGGGACATATAGCAATCAGCCCCAGCATTTT. Complete variable domain (other parts from reference TRBV5-6 and TRBJ1-5): DAGVTQSPTHLIKTRGQQVTLRCSPKSGHDTVSWYQQALGQGPQFIFQYYEEEERQRGNFPDRFSGHQFPNYSSELNVNALLLGDSALYLCASSHGTYSNQPQHFGDGTRLSIL.

The chain links TRBV6-6 to TRBJ1-5, with D possibly being TRBD1 (5 bases). This CDR3 is 13 amino acids long. Germline CDR1 reads MNHNY; CDR2 reads SVGAGI (reference sequence). V was cut by 0 bases and J by 5 bases, with 5 bases left in between. CDR3: CASSYSTDQPQHF. The CDR3 nucleotides read TGTGCCAGCAGTTACTCGACAGATCAGCCCCAGCATTTT.

Ten or more counts support this clone. The gene calls are TRBV7-2 and TRBJ1-3; D might be TRBD1 (6 bases). The germline V gene encodes CDR1 SGHTA and CDR2 FQGNSA. This CDR3 spans 15 amino acids. V lost 1 base and J lost 4, with 11 bases in between. The CDR3 DNA reads as TGTGCCAGCAGCTTAGTAGTGGGGGCCGGAAACACCATATATTTT. Protein sequence: CASSLVVGAGNTIYF.

There are many counts of this clone. This chain connects TRBV5-1 to TRBJ1-3, with TRBD1 identical over 7 bases. In germline, CDR1 is SGHRS, CDR2 YFSETQ. V gave up 4 bases and J gave up 9 bases; unmatched junction bases: 10. The CDR3 is made up of 14 amino acids. CDR3 region: CASSRSPRGSTIYF. CDR3 in DNA: TGCGCCAGCAGCCGCTCCCCCAGGGGGAGCACCATATATTTT.

The rearrangement joins TRBV12-3 or TRBV12-4 to TRBJ1-1, with D possibly TRBD1 on 6 matching bases. V lost 7 bases, J lost 5 bases, and 20 bases lay in between. The CDR3 is 15 amino acids. Written as DNA, the CDR3 is TGTGCCAGCATGGACATCTACAGGGTAGGGACTGAAGCTTTCTTT. It encodes CASMDIYRVGTEAFF.

This clone appeared many times. Other nucleotide sequences from this sample produce the same CDR3. The chain carries TRBV5-8 and TRBJ2-7, with D perhaps TRBD1 (7 bases). The V gene's germline CDR1 is SGHTS and CDR2 YDEGEE. The ends were cut back, 1 base at V and 6 bases at J, with 14 bases in the middle. The CDR3 loop spans 14 amino acids. The CDR3 spells CASSLSGGGSEQYF. CDR3 DNA sequence: TGTGCCAGCAGCTTGTCAGGGGGAGGCTCCGAGCAGTACTTC.

Regarding this clone: This clone may be a read error of a much larger clone one base away. Other DNA sequences within the sample encode an identical CDR3. The genes are TRBV7-3 and TRBJ2-5; D might be TRBD1 or TRBD2, each matching 5 bases. The germline V gene encodes CDR1 SGHTA and CDR2 FQGTGA. V dropped 5 bases and J dropped 5 bases, with 12 bases sitting between them. The CDR3 covers 13 residues. Here the CDR3 DNA reads TGTGCCAGCAGCGCCGGGGCTGGGGAGACCCAGTACTTC. It translates to CASSAGAGETQYF. Looking up the rest from reference TRBV7-3 and TRBJ2-5 gives the full variable domain: GAGVSQTPSNKVTEKGKYVELRCDPISGHTALYWYRQSLGQGPEFLIYFQGTGAADDSGLPNDRFFAVRPEGSVSTLKIQRTERGDSAVYLCASSAGAGETQYFGPGTRLLVL.

This chain connects TRBV30 to TRBJ1-6, with D uncertain. V was pared by 4 bases and J by 7 bases, with 11 bases between. The germline V gene has CDR1 GTSNPN and CDR2 SVGIG (reference sequence). The CDR3 extends over 13 amino acids. The CDR3 coding sequence is TGTGCCTGGAAAGGTGACTCGAATTCACCCCTCCACTTT. Translated: CAWKGDSNSPLHF.

At least ten counts were recorded for this clone. The chain combines TRBV27 with TRBJ2-1, with unresolved D. This CDR3 has 13 amino acids. CDR1 and CDR2 (germline): MNHEY, SMNVEV (reference sequence). V shed 10 bases and J shed 3 bases, with 13 bases lying between them. The CDR3 DNA reads as TGTGCCATCGGGCAGGTACACTACAATGAGCAGTTCTTC. Its protein is CAIGQVHYNEQFF.

This clone was recorded a few times. V is TRBV12-5 and J is TRBJ2-1, with D perhaps matching TRBD2 (7 bases). Germline V CDR1 and CDR2: LGHNT, FRNRAP. The length of the CDR3 is 16 residues. The V and J ends lost 1 base and 4 bases respectively, with 14 bases between them. The CDR3 sequence: CASGLGIGGPYNEQFF. The DNA of the CDR3 is TGTGCTAGTGGTTTGGGAATCGGGGGGCCTTACAATGAGCAGTTCTTC.

This clone occurred many times. The chain carries TRBV7-9 and TRBJ1-5; D unclear. This CDR3 comprises 13 residues. V lost 1 base and J 4 bases, leaving 5 bases between the germline ends. Germline loops: CDR1 SEHNR, CDR2 FQNEAQ (reference sequence). The CDR3 here is CASSLGRNQPQHF. The CDR3 region has the DNA TGTGCCAGCAGCTTAGGCCGGAATCAGCCCCAGCATTTT.

This clone was seen only a few times. V usage is TRBV5-1 and J usage is TRBJ1-5; D unclear. Germline V gene lookup returns CDR1 SGHRS and CDR2 YFSETQ. The CDR3 extends over 13 amino acids. V was shortened by 4 bases and J by 3 bases, with 8 bases between the two germline ends. CDR3 loop: CASSPDSNQPQHF. CDR3 nucleotide sequence: TGCGCCAGCAGCCCCGACTCCAATCAGCCCCAGCATTTT.

This clone came up many times. Here the CDR3 DNA reads TGTGCCTGGAAGGGCCCTCCGGTACAAGAGACCCAGTACTTC. Protein: CAWKGPPVQETQYF. The rearrangement links TRBV30 to TRBJ2-5; D remains ambiguous. Germline lookup yields CDR1 GTSNPN and CDR2 SVGIG (reference sequence). Trimming shortened V by 4 bases and J by 2 bases, and 14 bases separated the two germline ends. The CDR3 is 14 residues long.

On this clone: A much bigger clone sits one base away, suggesting this may be a read error. The gene calls are TRBV6-1 and TRBJ2-3, with D possibly TRBD1 on 5 matching bases. V lost 9 bases and J lost 1, with 11 bases in between. Looked up from germline, CDR1 is MNHNS and CDR2 is SASEGT. The CDR3 contains 13 residues. The CDR3 DNA is TGTGCCAGTGGGGCGAAGGGCACAGATACGCAGTATTTT. Residues: CASGAKGTDTQYF.

In this sample, this clone turned up many times. J is TRBJ2-7 and V is TRBV10-3, with a tentative D call TRBD1 (6 bases). CDR1 ENHRY and CDR2 SYGVKD come from the germline V gene. V was shortened by 0 bases and J by 7 bases, with 13 bases between the two germline ends. The CDR3 has 14 residues. For the CDR3, the DNA is TGTGCCATCAGTGAGTCTTACAGGGCGAGGGAGCAGTACTTC. Protein: CAISESYRAREQYF.

This clone was seen repeatedly, ten times or more. This sample also contains other DNA sequences that code for the same CDR3. The chain carries TRBV20-1 and TRBJ2-7, with D hard to call. Trimming pared 3 bases from V and 2 bases from J, leaving 5 bases between. The CDR3 loop spans 11 amino acids. Germline CDR1 and CDR2: DFQATT and SNEGSKA (reference sequence). DNA of the CDR3: TGCAGTGCTAGGTTGACCTACGAGCAGTACTTC. This codes for CSARLTYEQYF.

This clone was seen ten or more times. The gene calls are TRBV3-1 and TRBJ2-1; 10 nucleotides align to TRBD2. Looked up from germline, CDR1 is LGHDT and CDR2 is YNNKEL (reference sequence). The length of the CDR3 is 15 residues. Unmatched junction bases numbered 8, after V lost 2 bases and J lost 10 bases. CDR3 residues: CASSQLAGANWEQFF. The CDR3 DNA follows: TGTGCCAGCAGCCAACTAGCGGGGGCGAACTGGGAGCAGTTCTTC.

This clone has a count of ten or more. This chain connects TRBV19 to TRBJ1-2, with 9 bases that match TRBD1. The germline gives CDR1 LNHDA, CDR2 SQIVND (reference sequence). The CDR3 has 15 residues. V shed 4 bases and J 2 bases; nucleotides not matched to a gene: 5. The CDR3 DNA reads TGTGCCAGTAGTAACGCCGGGACAGGGAACTATGGCTACACCTTC. Translated: CASSNAGTGNYGYTF.